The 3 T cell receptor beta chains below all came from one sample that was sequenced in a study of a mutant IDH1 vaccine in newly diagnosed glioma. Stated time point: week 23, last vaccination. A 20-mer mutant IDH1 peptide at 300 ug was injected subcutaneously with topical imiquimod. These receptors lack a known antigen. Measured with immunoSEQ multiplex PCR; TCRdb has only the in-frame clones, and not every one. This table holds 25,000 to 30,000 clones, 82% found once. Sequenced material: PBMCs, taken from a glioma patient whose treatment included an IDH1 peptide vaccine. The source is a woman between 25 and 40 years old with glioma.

Written as DNA, the CDR3 is TGCGCCAGCAGCTTGGGACAGGGGGACTATGGCTACACCTTC. The encoded protein is CASSLGQGDYGYTF. The chain uses TRBV5-1 and TRBJ1-2; 9 positions match TRBD1. The CDR3 is 14 amino acids. V lost 0 bases and J lost 3; bases outside the gene matches: 0. The germline gives CDR1 SGHRS, CDR2 YFSETQ.

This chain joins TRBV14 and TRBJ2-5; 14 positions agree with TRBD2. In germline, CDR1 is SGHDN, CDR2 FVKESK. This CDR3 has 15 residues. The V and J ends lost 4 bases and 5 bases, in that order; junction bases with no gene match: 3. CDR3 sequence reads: CASSLRLAGGETQYF. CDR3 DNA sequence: TGTGCCAGCAGCCTCCGACTAGCGGGGGGGGAGACCCAGTACTTC.

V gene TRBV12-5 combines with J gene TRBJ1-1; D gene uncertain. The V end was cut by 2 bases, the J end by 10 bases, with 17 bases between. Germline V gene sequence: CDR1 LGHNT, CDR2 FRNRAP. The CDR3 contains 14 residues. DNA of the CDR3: TGTGCTAGTGGTTTGTCGTCGGGTCCAATGAGAGCTTTCTTT. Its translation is CASGLSSGPMRAFF.